This record concerns one T cell receptor beta chain sequence. Its antigen is not identified. V gave up 2 bases and J gave up 5 bases, with 12 bases separating them. The germline V gene has CDR1 SGHAT and CDR2 FQDESV (reference sequence). The CDR3 has 14 residues. The data stem from a study of T cell responses to AZD1222 COVID-19 vaccine. At the level of the study: Some second doses came at about 4 weeks and others at about 12 weeks; these were pooled. Regarding the study as a whole: Reports indicate that nearly half of spike-specific TCRs are directed at unmutated variant regions. Spike was spanned by vaccine-associated CD4 TCRs, with dominance at 160-218 and 743-854.

TCRdb's copy holds only in-frame clones and misses some; the assay was immunoSEQ multiplex PCR. This sample yields approximately 97,000 clones, of which 86% are seen a single time; 4.5% to 6% belongs to the top ten. The sample here was peripheral blood, taken on day 0 of AZD1222 vaccination. The source is an adult in good health. This chain connects TRBV11-1 to TRBJ2-5; the D gene is possibly TRBD2 (6 bases). The CDR3 here is CASSLRIGGETQYF. The CDR3 coding sequence is TGTGCCAGCAGCTTAAGAATTGGAGGGGAGACCCAGTACTTC. The whole variable domain, filled in from reference TRBV11-1 and TRBJ2-5, reads EAEVAQSPRYKITEKSQAVAFWCDPISGHATLYWYRQILGQGPELLVQFQDESVVDDSQLPKDRFSAERLKGVDSTLKIQPAELGDSAMYLCASSLRIGGETQYFGPGTRLLVL.